This T cell receptor beta chain was found in a study of T cell responses to AZD1222 COVID-19 vaccine. Germline loops: CDR1 SGHVS, CDR2 FNYEAQ. The CDR3 spans 12 residues. Trimming left V 2 bases short and J 8 bases short, with 4 bases between. Sequenced by immunoSEQ multiplex PCR; TCRdb stores in-frame clones only, minus some. The table records 100,000 to 150,000 clones, 89% of them present only once. This clone was seen a single time. What it binds is not known. Study findings and constraints: Nearly half of spike-specific TCRs reportedly target unmutated variant regions. Two AZD1222 administrations were followed by greater Spike-specific TCR breadth and depth. A mostly white British donor set with more females was recruited, and clonal diversity was possibly underestimated. Researchers report vaccine-associated CD4 TCRs spanning spike, with dominance at 160-218 and 743-854.

The receptor comes from an adult in good health. This chain joins TRBV7-6 and TRBJ1-6, with D hard to call. The starting material was peripheral blood, obtained on day 0 of AZD1222 vaccination. The CDR3 is CASSLPDSPLHF. The CDR3 region has the DNA TGTGCCAGCAGCTTACCCGATTCACCCCTCCACTTT.